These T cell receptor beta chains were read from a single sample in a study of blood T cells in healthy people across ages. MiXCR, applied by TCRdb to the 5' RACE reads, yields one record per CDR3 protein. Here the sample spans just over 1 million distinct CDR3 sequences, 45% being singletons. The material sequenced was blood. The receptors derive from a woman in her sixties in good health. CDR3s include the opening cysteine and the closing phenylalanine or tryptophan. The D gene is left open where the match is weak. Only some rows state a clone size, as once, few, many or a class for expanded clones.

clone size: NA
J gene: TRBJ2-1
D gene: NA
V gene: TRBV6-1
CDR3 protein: CASSEGVHLAYNEQFF
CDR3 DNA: TGTGCCAGCAGTGAAGGGGTCCACCTGGCCTACAATGAGCAGTTCTTC

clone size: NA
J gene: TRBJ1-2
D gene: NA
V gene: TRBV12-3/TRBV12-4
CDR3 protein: CASSARGYGYTF
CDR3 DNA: TGTGCCAGCAGCGCTAGAGGTTATGGCTACACCTTC

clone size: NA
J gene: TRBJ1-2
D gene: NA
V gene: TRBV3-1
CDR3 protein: CASSQVLTAAYCGYTF
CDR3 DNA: TGTGCCAGCAGCCAAGTGTTAACAGCAGCGTATTGTGGCTACACCTTC

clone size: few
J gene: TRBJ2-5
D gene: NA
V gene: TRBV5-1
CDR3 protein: CASSLGWTEQETQYF
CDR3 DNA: TGCGCCAGCAGCTTGGGATGGACAGAACAAGAGACCCAGTACTTC

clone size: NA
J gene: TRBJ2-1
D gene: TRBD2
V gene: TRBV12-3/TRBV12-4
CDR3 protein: CASIPSGRPYNEQFF
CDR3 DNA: TGTGCCAGCATTCCTAGCGGGAGGCCGTACAATGAGCAGTTCTTC

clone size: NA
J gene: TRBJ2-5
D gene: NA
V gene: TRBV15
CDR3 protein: CATSRDRTFRGGETQYF
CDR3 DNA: TGTGCCACCAGCAGAGATCGGACGTTCAGGGGCGGGGAGACCCAGTACTTC

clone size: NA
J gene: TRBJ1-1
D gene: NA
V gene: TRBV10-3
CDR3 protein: CASQGTNTEAFF
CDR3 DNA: TGTGCCTCCCAGGGCACGAACACTGAAGCTTTCTTT

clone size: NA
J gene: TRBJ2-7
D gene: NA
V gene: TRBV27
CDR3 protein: CASSSRRGVGQVGIYEQYF
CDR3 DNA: TGTGCCAGCAGTTCACGACGGGGGGTGGGACAGGTCGGGATCTACGAGCAGTACTTC

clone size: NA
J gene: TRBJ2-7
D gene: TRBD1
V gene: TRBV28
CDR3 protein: CASRYRQGGQYF
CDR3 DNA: TGTGCCAGCAGGTACAGACAGGGGGGGCAGTACTTC

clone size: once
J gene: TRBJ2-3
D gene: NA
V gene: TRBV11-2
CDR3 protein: CASSRESRGTDTQYF
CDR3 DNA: TGTGCCAGCAGCCGAGAGAGTAGGGGGACGGATACGCAGTATTTT

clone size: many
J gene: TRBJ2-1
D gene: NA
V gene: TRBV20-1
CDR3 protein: CSAETESSYNEQFF
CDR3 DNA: TGCAGTGCCGAGACAGAGAGCTCCTACAATGAGCAGTTCTTC

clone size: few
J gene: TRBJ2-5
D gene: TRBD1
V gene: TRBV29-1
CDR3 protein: CSVQKTGGLGETQYF
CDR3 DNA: TGCAGCGTTCAGAAGACAGGGGGCTTGGGAGAGACCCAGTACTTC

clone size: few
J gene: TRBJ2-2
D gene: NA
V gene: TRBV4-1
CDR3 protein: CASSLRATGELFF
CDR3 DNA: TGCGCCAGCAGCCTCAGGGCTACCGGGGAGCTGTTTTTT

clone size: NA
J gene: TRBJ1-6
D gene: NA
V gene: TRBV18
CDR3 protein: CASSPPGDNSPLHF
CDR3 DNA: TGTGCCAGCTCACCTCCGGGAGATAATTCACCCCTCCACTTT

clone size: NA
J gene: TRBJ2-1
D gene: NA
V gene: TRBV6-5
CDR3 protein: CASGQQGGRSYNEQFF
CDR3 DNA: TGTGCCAGCGGCCAACAGGGCGGGCGATCCTACAATGAGCAGTTCTTC

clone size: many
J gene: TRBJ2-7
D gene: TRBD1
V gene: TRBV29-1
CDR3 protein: CSVGQGAYEQYF
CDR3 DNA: TGCAGCGTGGGACAGGGCGCCTACGAGCAGTACTTC

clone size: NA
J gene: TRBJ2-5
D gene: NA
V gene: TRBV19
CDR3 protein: CASRRLSGDGETQYF
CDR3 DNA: TGTGCCAGTAGAAGATTGTCAGGGGATGGGGAGACCCAGTACTTC

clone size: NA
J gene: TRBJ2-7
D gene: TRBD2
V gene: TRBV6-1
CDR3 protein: CASRIGTSGTKAYEQYF
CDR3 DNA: TGTGCCAGCAGGATCGGGACTAGCGGGACTAAGGCCTACGAGCAGTACTTC

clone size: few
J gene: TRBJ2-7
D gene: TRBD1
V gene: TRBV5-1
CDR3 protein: CASSLVTGGSYEQYF
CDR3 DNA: TGCGCCAGCAGCTTGGTGACAGGGGGTTCCTACGAGCAGTACTTC

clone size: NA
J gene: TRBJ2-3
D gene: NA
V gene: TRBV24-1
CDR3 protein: CATSDHSFQDTQYF
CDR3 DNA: TGTGCCACCAGTGACCACTCGTTTCAAGATACGCAGTATTTT

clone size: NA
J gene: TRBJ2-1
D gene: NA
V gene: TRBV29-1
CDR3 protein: CSAERSYNEQFF
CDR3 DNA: TGCAGCGCTGAAAGGTCCTACAATGAGCAGTTCTTC

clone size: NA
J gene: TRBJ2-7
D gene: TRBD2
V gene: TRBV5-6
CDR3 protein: CASSFLRAGGAYEQYF
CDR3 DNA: TGTGCCAGCAGCTTTTTGAGAGCGGGAGGGGCCTACGAGCAGTACTTC

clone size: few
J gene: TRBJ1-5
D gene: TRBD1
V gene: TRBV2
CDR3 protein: CASSPLQGVGNQPQHF
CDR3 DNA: TGTGCCAGCAGTCCTTTACAGGGGGTTGGCAATCAGCCCCAGCATTTT

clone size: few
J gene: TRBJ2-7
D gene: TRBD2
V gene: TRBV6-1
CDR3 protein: CASSARTSGVRSSYEQYF
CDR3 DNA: TGTGCCAGCAGTGCTAGGACTAGCGGGGTACGAAGCTCCTACGAGCAGTACTTC

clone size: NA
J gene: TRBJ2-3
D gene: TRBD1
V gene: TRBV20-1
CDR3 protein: CSAPRDRGTDTQYF
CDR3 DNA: TGCAGTGCACCCCGGGACAGGGGCACAGATACGCAGTATTTT

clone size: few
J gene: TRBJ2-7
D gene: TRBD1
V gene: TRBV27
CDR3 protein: CASRVGRQGAYEQYF
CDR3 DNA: TGTGCCAGCAGGGTTGGCCGGCAGGGGGCCTACGAGCAGTACTTC

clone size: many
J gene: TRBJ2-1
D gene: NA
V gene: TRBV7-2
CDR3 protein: CASRKGGSRYEQFF
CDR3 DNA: TGTGCCAGCAGGAAAGGAGGTAGCAGGTATGAGCAGTTCTTC

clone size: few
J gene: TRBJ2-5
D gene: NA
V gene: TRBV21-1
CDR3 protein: CASSKDGAGGIQETQYF
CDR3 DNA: TGTGCCAGCAGCAAAGATGGAGCGGGAGGGATTCAAGAGACCCAGTACTTC

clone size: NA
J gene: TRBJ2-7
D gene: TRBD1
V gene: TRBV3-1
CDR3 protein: CASSQVDSGGYEQYF
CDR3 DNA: TGTGCCAGCAGCCAAGTCGACTCAGGGGGCTACGAGCAGTACTTC

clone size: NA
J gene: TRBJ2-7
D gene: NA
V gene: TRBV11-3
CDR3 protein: CASSFYREEQYF
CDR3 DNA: TGTGCCAGCAGCTTCTACAGGGAGGAGCAGTACTTC

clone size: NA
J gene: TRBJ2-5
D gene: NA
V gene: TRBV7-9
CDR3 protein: CASSLSDTYQETQYF
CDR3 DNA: TGTGCCAGCAGCTTAAGTGACACATACCAAGAGACCCAGTACTTC

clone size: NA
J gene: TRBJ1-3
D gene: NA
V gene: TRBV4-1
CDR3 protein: CASSQDPSSGNTIYF
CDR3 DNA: TGCGCCAGCAGCCAAGATCCGAGCTCTGGAAACACCATATATTTT

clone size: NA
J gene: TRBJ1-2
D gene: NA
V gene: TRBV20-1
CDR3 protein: CSATLVGGLGGYTF
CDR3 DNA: TGCAGTGCGACCTTAGTCGGGGGTTTGGGTGGCTACACCTTC

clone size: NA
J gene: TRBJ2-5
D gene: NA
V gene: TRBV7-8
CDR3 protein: CASSILQGLETQYF
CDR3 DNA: TGTGCCAGCAGCATCCTACAGGGATTAGAGACCCAGTACTTC

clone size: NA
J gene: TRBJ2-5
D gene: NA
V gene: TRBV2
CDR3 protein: CASSELRNEQYF
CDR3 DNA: TGTGCCAGCAGTGAACTTCGAAATGAGCAGTACTTC

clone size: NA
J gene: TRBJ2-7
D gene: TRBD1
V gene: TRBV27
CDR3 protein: CASRGTLDRVDEQYF
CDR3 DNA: TGTGCCAGCAGGGGGACCCTAGACAGGGTGGACGAGCAGTACTTC

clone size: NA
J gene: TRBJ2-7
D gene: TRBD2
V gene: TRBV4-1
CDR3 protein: CASSQDGAGGYEQYF
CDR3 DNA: TGCGCCAGCAGCCAAGATGGTGCGGGGGGCTACGAGCAGTACTTC

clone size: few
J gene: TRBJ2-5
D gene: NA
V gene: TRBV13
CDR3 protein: CASSFRGTQYF
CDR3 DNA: TGTGCCAGCAGCTTCAGGGGGACCCAGTACTTC

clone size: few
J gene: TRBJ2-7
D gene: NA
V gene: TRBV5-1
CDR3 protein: CASSLGVGTPYEQYF
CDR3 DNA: TGCGCCAGCAGCCTGGGTGTGGGGACCCCCTACGAGCAGTACTTC

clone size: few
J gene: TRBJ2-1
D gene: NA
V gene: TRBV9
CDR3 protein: CASSVTLFDYNNEQFF
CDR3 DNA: TGTGCCAGCAGCGTAACGTTGTTCGACTATAACAATGAGCAGTTCTTC

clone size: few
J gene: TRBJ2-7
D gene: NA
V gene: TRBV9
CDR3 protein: CASTEGTANSYEQYF
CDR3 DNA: TGTGCCAGCACCGAGGGTACGGCGAACTCCTACGAGCAGTACTTC

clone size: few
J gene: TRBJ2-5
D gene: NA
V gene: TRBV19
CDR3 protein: CASSIESGRTQETQYF
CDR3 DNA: TGTGCCAGTAGTATCGAGTCAGGGAGGACCCAAGAGACCCAGTACTTC

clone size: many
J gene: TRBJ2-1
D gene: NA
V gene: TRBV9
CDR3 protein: CASSVATERRYNEQFF
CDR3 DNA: TGTGCCAGCAGCGTAGCTACGGAGCGGAGATACAATGAGCAGTTCTTC

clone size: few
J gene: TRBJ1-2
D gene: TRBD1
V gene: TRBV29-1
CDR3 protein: CSVDGRGQGAPGYTF
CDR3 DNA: TGCAGCGTTGATGGGCGGGGGCAGGGGGCGCCTGGCTACACCTTC

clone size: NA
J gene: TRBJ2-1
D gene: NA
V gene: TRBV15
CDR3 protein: CATSRAGTYNEQFF
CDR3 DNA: TGTGCCACCAGCAGAGCCGGGACCTACAATGAGCAGTTCTTC

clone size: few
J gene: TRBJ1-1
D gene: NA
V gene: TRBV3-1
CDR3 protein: CASSQDGNTEAFF
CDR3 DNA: TGTGCCAGCAGCCAAGATGGGAACACTGAAGCTTTCTTT

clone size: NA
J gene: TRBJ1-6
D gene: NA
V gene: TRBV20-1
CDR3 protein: CSARHREGLNSPLHF
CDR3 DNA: TGCAGTGCTAGACACAGGGAAGGTTTGAATTCACCCCTCCACTTT

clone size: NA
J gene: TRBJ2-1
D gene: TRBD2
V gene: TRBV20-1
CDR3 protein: CSARGPPGLASYNEQFF
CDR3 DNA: TGCAGTGCTAGAGGTCCACCGGGACTAGCGTCCTACAATGAGCAGTTCTTC

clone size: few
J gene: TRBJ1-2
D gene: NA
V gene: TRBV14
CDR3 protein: CASSQVGYGYTF
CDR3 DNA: TGTGCCAGCAGCCAAGTTGGCTATGGCTACACCTTC

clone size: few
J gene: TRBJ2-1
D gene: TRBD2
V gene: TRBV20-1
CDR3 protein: CSASRLSGNYNEQFF
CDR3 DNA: TGCAGTGCTAGCCGACTAAGCGGGAATTACAATGAGCAGTTCTTC

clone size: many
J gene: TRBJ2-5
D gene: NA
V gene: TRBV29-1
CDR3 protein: CSAGAYEETQYF
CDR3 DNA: TGCAGCGCCGGAGCCTATGAGGAGACCCAGTACTTC

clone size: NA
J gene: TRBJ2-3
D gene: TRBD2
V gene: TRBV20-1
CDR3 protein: CSAILAELSTDTQYF
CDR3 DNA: TGCAGTGCCATACTAGCGGAACTTAGCACAGATACGCAGTATTTT

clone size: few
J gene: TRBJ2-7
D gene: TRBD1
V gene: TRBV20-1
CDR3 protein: CSARGRTGGAAYEQYF
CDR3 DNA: TGCAGTGCTAGAGGCCGGACAGGGGGAGCGGCCTACGAGCAGTACTTC

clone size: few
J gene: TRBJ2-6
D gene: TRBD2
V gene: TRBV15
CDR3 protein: CATSRDLLAGSSGANVLTF
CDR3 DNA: TGTGCCACCAGCAGAGATCTCCTAGCGGGAAGCTCTGGGGCCAACGTCCTGACTTTC